This TCR beta chain comes out of a study of early T cells in non-severe SARS-CoV-2 infection. This CDR3 contains 12 residues. In germline, CDR1 is KGHDR, CDR2 SFDVKD. Trimming removed 2 bases from V and 8 bases from J, with 6 bases in between. MiXCR was run by TCRdb on the 5' RACE reads, yielding one entry per CDR3 protein. The sample has 85,000 to 95,000 distinct CDR3 sequences; around 15% are singletons. The sequencing input was whole blood. This clonotype originated in an adult who was a healthcare worker with PCR-confirmed SARS-CoV-2 infection or an uninfected control (not recorded which). V is TRBV24-1 and J is TRBJ1-3; D not resolved. CDR3 loop: CATSDYRDTIYF. In DNA, the CDR3 is TGTGCCACCAGTGATTATCGGGACACCATATATTTT.